This T cell receptor (beta chain) was sequenced for a study of graft-versus-host responses after intestinal transplantation. The wider study: Transplants given to recipients were multivisceral, liver-intestinal, or isolated intestinal. General study points: Within allografts, high graft-versus-host to host-versus-graft clonal ratios were seen among patients with graft-donor T cell macrochimerism.

CDR1 MNHEY and CDR2 SMNVEV come from the germline V gene (reference sequence). V was clipped by 2 bases and J by 4 bases; unmatched bases: 3. CDR3 length: 14 residues. This clone appeared a few times. The antigen is undetermined. TCRdb's copy holds only in-frame clones and misses some; the assay was immunoSEQ multiplex PCR. The sample records 95,000 to 100,000 clones, 86% being singletons. The origin of this receptor is a human patient who received an intestinal transplant, so some T cells may come from the graft donor. The sample was PBMCs, taken 255 days after intestinal transplant. The chain uses TRBV27 and TRBJ2-7; 9 bases agree with TRBD2. CDR3 loop: CASSLVAGAYEQYF. For the CDR3, the DNA is TGTGCCAGCAGTTTAGTAGCGGGAGCATACGAGCAGTACTTC.